The T cell receptor (beta chain) under discussion was sequenced for a study of patients and donors after allogeneic stem cell transplantation. TCRdb independently ran MiXCR on the RT-PCR reads; one entry per CDR3 protein. The sample has about a million distinct CDR3 sequences; over 15% are singletons. The CDR3 has 14 residues. Germline-derived CDR1 and CDR2 are DFQATT and SNEGSKA (reference sequence). V was clipped by 3 bases and J by 8 bases; unmatched bases: 7. The sequenced sample consisted of blood, either unsorted or a sorted T cell fraction (not recorded which). The chain links TRBV20-1 to TRBJ1-4, with TRBD1 matching over 9 bases. The receptor was isolated from a human donor who was either an allogeneic HSCT recipient or a stem cell or donor lymphocyte infusion donor (not recorded which). It is not recorded whose cells these are; they may come from a transplant donor. CDR3 sequence (DNA): TGCAGTGCTAGTCGGACAGGGGTTGGAGAAAAACTGTTTTTT. Translation: CSASRTGVGEKLFF.